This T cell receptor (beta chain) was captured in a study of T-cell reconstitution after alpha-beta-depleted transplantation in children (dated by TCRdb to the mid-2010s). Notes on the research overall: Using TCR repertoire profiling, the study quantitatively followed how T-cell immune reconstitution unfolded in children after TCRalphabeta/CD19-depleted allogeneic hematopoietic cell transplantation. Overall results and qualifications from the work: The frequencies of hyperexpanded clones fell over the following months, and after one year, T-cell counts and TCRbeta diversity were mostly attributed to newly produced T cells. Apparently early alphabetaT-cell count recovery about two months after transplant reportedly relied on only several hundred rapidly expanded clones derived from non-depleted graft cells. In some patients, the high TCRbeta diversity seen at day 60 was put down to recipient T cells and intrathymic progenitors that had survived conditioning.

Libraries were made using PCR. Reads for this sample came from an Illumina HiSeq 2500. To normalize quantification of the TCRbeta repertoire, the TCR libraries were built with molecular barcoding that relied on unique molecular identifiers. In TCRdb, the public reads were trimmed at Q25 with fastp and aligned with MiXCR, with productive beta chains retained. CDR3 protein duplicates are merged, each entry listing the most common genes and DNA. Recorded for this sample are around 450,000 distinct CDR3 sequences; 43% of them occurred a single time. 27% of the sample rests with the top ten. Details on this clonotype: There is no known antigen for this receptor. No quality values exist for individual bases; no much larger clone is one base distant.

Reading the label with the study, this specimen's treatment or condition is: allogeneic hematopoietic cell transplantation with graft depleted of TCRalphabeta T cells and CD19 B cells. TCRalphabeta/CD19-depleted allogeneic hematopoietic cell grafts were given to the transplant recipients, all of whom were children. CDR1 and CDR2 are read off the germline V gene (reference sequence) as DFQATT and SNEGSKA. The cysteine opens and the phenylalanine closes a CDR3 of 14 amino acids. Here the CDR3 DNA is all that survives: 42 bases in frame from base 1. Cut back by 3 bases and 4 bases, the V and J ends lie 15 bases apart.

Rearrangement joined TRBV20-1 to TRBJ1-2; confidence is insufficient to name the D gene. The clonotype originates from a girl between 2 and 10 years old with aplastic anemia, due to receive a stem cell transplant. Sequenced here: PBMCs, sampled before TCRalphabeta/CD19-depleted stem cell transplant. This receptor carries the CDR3 CSARRGRFIYGYTF. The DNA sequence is TGCAGTGCTAGGCGAGGGCGATTCATCTATGGCTACACCTTC.